These 29 T cell receptor beta chains were sequenced from one sample in a study of cytomegalovirus exposure and HLA in healthy donors. A multiplex PCR was run with 60 Vbeta primers and 13 Jbeta primers. TCRdb's table, derived via immunoSEQ multiplex PCR, lists solely in-frame clones and lacks some. This sample has 100,000 to 120,000 clones, with 60% to 80% found just once. Sequenced: PBMCs. Every receptor here comes from a man aged 25 to 45 in good health and CMV-seronegative.

CDR3 sequence: CASSGTTGTGKAFF. CDR3 in DNA: TGTGCCAGCAGTGGAACAACCGGGACAGGTAAAGCTTTCTTT. The V gene is TRBV6-5, the J gene TRBJ1-1; 8 bases align to TRBD1. Germline V gives CDR1 MNHEY, CDR2 SVGAGI. This CDR3 is 14 amino acids long. Losses at the gene ends were 5 bases for V and 9 bases for J; bases not matched to a gene: 11.

The chain is built from TRBV25-1 and TRBJ1-2, with unresolved D. Trimming cost V 1 base and J 0 bases, with 12 bases left between them. CDR3 length: 16 residues. In germline, CDR1 is MGHDK, CDR2 SYGVNS. The CDR3 DNA reads as TGTGCCAGCAGTGAATCGTCGTGGGGAGCTAACTATGGCTACACCTTC. Its protein product is CASSESSWGANYGYTF.

This clone has more than one count but fewer than ten. The chain is built from TRBV2 and TRBJ1-1, with D tentatively TRBD1 (6 bases). The CDR3 covers 16 residues. V was trimmed by 11 bases and J by 0 bases, leaving 22 bases between them. Germline CDR1 SNHLY, CDR2 FYNNEI. The chain's CDR3 is CASSRGGTRMNTEAFF. Written as DNA, the CDR3 is TGTGCCTCCTCGAGGGGGGGGACTAGGATGAACACTGAAGCTTTCTTT.

The rearrangement uses TRBV2 and TRBJ1-2; 8 nucleotides agree with TRBD1. Germline CDR1 and CDR2: SNHLY and FYNNEI. CDR3 length: 15 amino acids. Trimming at V came to 4 bases and at J to 4 bases, leaving 8 bases not matched to a gene. The CDR3 nucleotides are TGTGCCAGCAGTGGGACAGGGTTCCGGAGCTATGGCTACACCTTC. Translating it yields CASSGTGFRSYGYTF.

This rearrangement joins TRBV29-1 to TRBJ1-2, with D maybe TRBD1 (6 bases). This CDR3 comprises 15 residues. The germline CDR1 and CDR2 sequences are SQVTM and ANQGSEA. V gave up 7 bases and J gave up 7 bases, with 25 bases separating them. For the CDR3, the DNA is TGCAGCGCTTCAGATGGGGGCAGTGCGGTTTCTGGCTACACCTTC. Protein: CSASDGGSAVSGYTF.

The rearrangement links TRBV11-3 to TRBJ2-7; D gene unclear. V was cut by 4 bases and J by 0 bases, with 16 bases left in between. CDR1 is SGHNT, CDR2 YENEEA, per germline. CDR3 length equals 16 residues. The CDR3 here is CASSSLVGTNSYEQYF. CDR3 DNA sequence: TGTGCCAGCAGCTCCCTAGTAGGAACAAACTCCTACGAGCAGTACTTC.

The chain joins TRBV7-3 to TRBJ1-6, with TRBD1 as a possible D gene (5 bases). Per germline, CDR1 SGHTA and CDR2 FQGTGA. This CDR3 contains 15 residues. Deletions cut 5 bases from V and 1 base from J, with 9 bases between. The CDR3 nucleotides read TGTGCCAGCAGCCTGGGGCCGTCCTATAATTCACCCCTCCACTTT. Translated, it gives CASSLGPSYNSPLHF.

This chain joins TRBV6-5 and TRBJ1-2, with D unclear. V lost 9 bases, J lost 7 bases, and 12 bases lay in between. This CDR3 has 11 amino acids. CDR1 and CDR2 (germline): MNHEY, SVGAGI. This chain's CDR3 is CASRDGVGYTF. CDR3 nucleotides: TGTGCCAGTCGAGACGGGGTTGGCTACACCTTC.

The chain uses TRBV28 and TRBJ2-1; 8 positions match TRBD2. Germline CDR1 is MDHEN and CDR2 is SYDVKM. The CDR3 has 11 amino acids. The ends lost 11 bases at V and 9 bases at J; junction bases unmatched: 6. The CDR3 sequence is CAAGSGSEQFF. The DNA for the CDR3 is TGTGCCGCAGGCAGCGGGAGTGAGCAGTTCTTC.

This clone was seen a few times. The chain uses TRBV7-2 and TRBJ1-2, with unresolved D. V lost 5 bases to trimming and J lost 7 bases, with 14 bases between them. The CDR3 is 13 amino acids. Germline-derived CDR1 and CDR2 are SGHTA and FQGNSA. The CDR3 loop is CASSDLRGSGYTF. CDR3 coding DNA: TGTGCCAGCAGCGATCTTCGGGGTTCTGGCTACACCTTC.

The rearrangement uses TRBV9 and TRBJ2-7, with TRBD1 matching 8 bases. Trimming cost V 3 bases and J 5 bases; bases outside gene matches: 4. This CDR3 is built from 13 residues. CDR1 is SGDLS and CDR2 is YYNGEE in the germline V gene. CDR3 sequence (DNA): TGTGCCAGCAGCGACTTGGACAGGGACGAGCAGTACTTC. The encoded protein is CASSDLDRDEQYF.

The chain joins TRBV7-3 to TRBJ2-1; 8 nucleotides align to TRBD2. The CDR3 is made up of 14 amino acids. The V gene's germline CDR1 is SGHTA and CDR2 FQGTGA. The junction had 1 base not matched to a gene; V was cut back by 5 bases and J by 1 base. The CDR3 is CASSRGGSYNEQFF. The CDR3 region has the DNA TGTGCCAGCAGCCGCGGGGGGTCCTACAATGAGCAGTTCTTC.

The gene calls are TRBV29-1 and TRBJ2-7, with D possibly being TRBD1 (6 bases). Trimming took off 4 bases at V and 2 bases at J, with 15 bases between the two ends. The CDR3 consists of 14 residues. Germline values: CDR1 SQVTM, CDR2 ANQGSEA. CDR3 region: CSVGVRQDTYEQYF. CDR3 nucleotide sequence: TGCAGCGTTGGGGTAAGACAGGATACCTACGAGCAGTACTTC.

The V and J genes are TRBV18 and TRBJ2-3; 8 nucleotides agree with TRBD2. The CDR3 runs to 16 residues. Per the germline V gene, CDR1 is KGHSH and CDR2 is LQKENI. The ends lost 2 bases at V and 0 bases at J; junction bases unmatched: 4. DNA of the CDR3: TGTGCCAGCTCACCATATTCTAGCGGGAGCACAGATACGCAGTATTTT. Translating it yields CASSPYSSGSTDTQYF.

The rearrangement joins TRBV7-2 to TRBJ1-3; no definite D call. The CDR3 extends over 15 amino acids. The germline V gene encodes CDR1 SGHTA and CDR2 FQGNSA. The V and J ends lost 5 bases and 4 bases respectively, with 15 bases between them. The CDR3 DNA is TGTGCCAGCAGCGAAAGGAGGGCGAGGGGAAACACCATATATTTT. Its translation: CASSERRARGNTIYF.

This clone turned up a few times. The rearrangement joins TRBV5-4 to TRBJ1-2; no clear D. Between the trimmed V and J ends, which lost 0 bases and 4 bases, there was a span of 7 bases. This CDR3 has 13 residues. Per the germline V gene, CDR1 is SGHNT and CDR2 is YYREEE (reference sequence). The CDR3 sequence is CASSLGEAYGYTF. CDR3 sequence (DNA): TGTGCCAGCAGCTTGGGGGAGGCCTATGGCTACACCTTC.

A single count supports this clone. This sequence joins TRBV6-6 and TRBJ1-2; no firm D call. CDR3 length: 15 amino acids. V was cut by 6 bases and J by 5 bases, with 19 bases left in between. In germline, CDR1 is MNHNY, CDR2 SVGAGI (reference sequence). CDR3 in amino acids: CASSPRGEPLYGYTF. In DNA form, the CDR3 reads TGTGCCAGCAGCCCCCGAGGAGAGCCCTTATATGGCTACACCTTC.

The chain employs TRBV28 and TRBJ2-7, with TRBD2 matching over 8 bases. Germline CDR1 and CDR2: MDHEN and SYDVKM. The V and J ends lost 6 bases and 1 base, in that order; junction bases with no gene match: 5. There are 14 residues in the CDR3. CDR3 residues: CASSRSGSSYEQYF. CDR3 DNA: TGTGCCAGCAGCCGGAGCGGGAGTTCCTACGAGCAGTACTTC.

This chain connects TRBV15 to TRBJ2-7; D not resolved. The CDR3 runs to 13 residues. Trimming took off 0 bases at V and 3 bases at J, with 6 bases between the two ends. CDR1 and CDR2 (germline): LNHNV, YYDKDF (reference sequence). The CDR3 bases are TGTGCCACCAGCAGAGAACGGGTCTACGAGCAGTACTTC. It yields the protein CATSRERVYEQYF.

The chain recombines TRBV6-5 with TRBJ2-6, with D hard to call. V shed 0 bases and J shed 0 bases, with 6 bases lying between them. The CDR3 length is 16 residues. Looked up from germline, CDR1 is MNHEY and CDR2 is SVGAGI. CDR3 nucleotide sequence: TGTGCCAGCAGTTACTCCTTAGACTCTGGGGCCAACGTCCTGACTTTC. It yields the protein CASSYSLDSGANVLTF.

This clone came up once. Other DNA sequences from this sample encode an identical CDR3 as well. The chain carries TRBV5-1 and TRBJ2-2; no definite D call. There are 14 residues in the CDR3. Germline assignment: CDR1 SGHRS and CDR2 YFSETQ. Trimming took 0 bases from V and 0 from J, leaving 3 bases between them. The CDR3 spells CASSLDTNTGELFF. CDR3 nucleotide sequence: TGCGCCAGCAGCTTGGACACGAACACCGGGGAGCTGTTTTTT.

This clone showed up just once. The V gene is TRBV6-5, the J gene TRBJ2-2, with TRBD1 as a possible D gene (6 bases). This CDR3 comprises 12 residues. V lost 5 bases to trimming and J lost 7 bases, with 8 bases between them. Germline CDR1 and CDR2: MNHEY and SVGAGI. CDR3 in amino acids: CASSEQGGELFF. The CDR3 DNA reads as TGTGCCAGCAGTGAACAGGGCGGGGAGCTGTTTTTT.

The CDR3 is CASSKGLAGATGELFF. The CDR3 DNA follows: TGCGCCAGCAGCAAGGGACTAGCGGGCGCCACCGGGGAGCTGTTTTTT. The chain links TRBV5-1 to TRBJ2-2; 12 nucleotides match TRBD2. Trimming cost V 4 bases and J 4 bases; bases outside gene matches: 5. Germline V gene lookup returns CDR1 SGHRS and CDR2 YFSETQ. This CDR3 has 16 amino acids.

The chain recombines TRBV5-1 with TRBJ1-1; 8 nucleotides match TRBD1. The V gene end was trimmed by 5 bases and the J gene end by 1 base; junction bases not matched to a gene: 1. Germline-derived CDR1 and CDR2 are SGHRS and YFSETQ. The CDR3 runs to 13 residues. The CDR3 loop reads CASRGQENTEAFF. CDR3 in DNA: TGCGCCAGCAGGGGACAGGAGAACACTGAAGCTTTCTTT.

J is TRBJ2-3 and V is TRBV28; 9 bases are shared with TRBD1. Trimming at V came to 2 bases and at J to 4 bases, leaving 7 bases not matched to a gene. The CDR3 totals 16 residues. Germline lookup yields CDR1 MDHEN and CDR2 SYDVKM. CDR3 DNA sequence: TGTGCCAGCAGTTTAGCCTACGGGACAGGGCCAGATACGCAGTATTTT. Amino acids: CASSLAYGTGPDTQYF.

The chain combines TRBV7-8 with TRBJ1-4; D ambiguous. There are 11 residues in the CDR3. Looked up from germline, CDR1 is SGHVS and CDR2 is FQNEAQ. Between the trimmed V and J ends, which lost 2 bases and 8 bases, there was a span of 3 bases. The CDR3 protein is CASSLREKLFF. The CDR3, as DNA: TGTGCCAGCAGCTTACGGGAAAAACTGTTTTTT.

V gene TRBV19 combines with J gene TRBJ2-1, with D perhaps TRBD1 (5 bases). This CDR3 contains 14 residues. Germline V gene sequence: CDR1 LNHDA, CDR2 SQIVND (reference sequence). Trimming left V 5 bases short and J 4 bases short, with 12 bases between. The CDR3 loop is CASSPQGAYNEQFF. CDR3 bases: TGTGCCAGTAGTCCCCAAGGGGCTTACAATGAGCAGTTCTTC.

The chain has TRBV2 and TRBJ2-1, with 7 nucleotides matching TRBD1. J gave up 14 bases and V 8 bases, and 15 bases lay outside the gene matches. Germline V gene data show CDR1 as SNHLY and CDR2 as FYNNEI. CDR3 size: 13 residues. This chain's CDR3 is CASRAPGQSWEFF. The DNA for the CDR3 is TGTGCCAGCCGTGCCCCGGGACAGAGCTGGGAGTTCTTC.

The sample holds one count of this clone. The J gene is TRBJ2-1, the V gene TRBV7-6, with TRBD2 matching over 11 bases. The CDR3 has 17 residues. V shed 5 bases and J 2 bases; nucleotides not matched to a gene: 8. The germline V gene has CDR1 SGHVS and CDR2 FNYEAQ. DNA of the CDR3: TGTGCCAGCAGCCCCGACTCTAGCGGGAGGACCTACAATGAGCAGTTCTTC. This translates into CASSPDSSGRTYNEQFF.